Listed below are T cell receptor beta chains from one sample, sequenced in a study of CD8+CD57+ T cells in acquired aplastic anemia. TCRdb reprocessed the reads via MiXCR and lists one record per CDR3 protein. This sample has a few hundred thousand distinct CDR3 sequences; more than 25% occur once, and the top ten carry less than 0.85%. What was sequenced was sorted CD4+, CD8+, or CD8+CD57+ T cells (not recorded which) from PBMCs. Receptors were obtained from a human donor with aplastic anemia. CDR3s include the opening cysteine and the closing phenylalanine or tryptophan. D genes are given only for firm matches. Rows may omit the clone size; those that give it use once, few, many or a size class.

j_call: TRBJ2-7
v_call: TRBV6-1
d_call: NA
clone_size: many
cdr3_nt: TGTGCCAGCAAAAGGACGCGGGACACTACCTACGAGCAGTACTTC
cdr3_aa: CASKRTRDTTYEQYF

j_call: TRBJ2-7
v_call: TRBV7-9
d_call: NA
clone_size: many
cdr3_nt: TGTGCCAGCAGCTTATACGACTCCTACGAGCAGTACTTC
cdr3_aa: CASSLYDSYEQYF

j_call: TRBJ2-6
v_call: TRBV7-3
d_call: NA
clone_size: NA
cdr3_nt: TGTGCCAGCGGCACTGGGGCCAACGTCCTGACTTTC
cdr3_aa: CASGTGANVLTF

j_call: TRBJ2-7
v_call: TRBV20-1
d_call: NA
clone_size: few
cdr3_nt: TGCAGTGCTCTCCCTTTATACGCAGGGCGAAGCTCCTACGAGCAGTACTTC
cdr3_aa: CSALPLYAGRSSYEQYF

j_call: TRBJ1-2
v_call: TRBV5-5
d_call: NA
clone_size: many
cdr3_nt: TGTGCCAGCAGCTTGGTGGGCAGGGGAACGGACTATGGCTACACCTTC
cdr3_aa: CASSLVGRGTDYGYTF

j_call: TRBJ1-5
v_call: TRBV2
d_call: NA
clone_size: many
cdr3_nt: TGTGCCAGCAGTGGGGAGTCCGGTCAGCCCCAGCATTTT
cdr3_aa: CASSGESGQPQHF

j_call: TRBJ2-5
v_call: TRBV6-1
d_call: NA
clone_size: NA
cdr3_nt: TGTGCCAGCAGTCTGGGGATGGGGGGGACCCAGTACTTC
cdr3_aa: CASSLGMGGTQYF

j_call: TRBJ1-2
v_call: TRBV20-1
d_call: NA
clone_size: many
cdr3_nt: TGCAGTGCTAAACTGGGACGAGGCTACACCTTC
cdr3_aa: CSAKLGRGYTF

j_call: TRBJ1-1
v_call: TRBV9
d_call: NA
clone_size: few
cdr3_nt: TGTGCCAGCAGCGTAGGCCGGGGGGCCATGAACACTGAAGCTTTCTTT
cdr3_aa: CASSVGRGAMNTEAFF

j_call: TRBJ2-1
v_call: TRBV5-6
d_call: NA
clone_size: NA
cdr3_nt: TGTGCCAGCAGCTTGGCGGGAGTTTTTCCTGGGTTCTTC
cdr3_aa: CASSLAGVFPGFF

j_call: TRBJ2-7
v_call: TRBV30
d_call: NA
clone_size: few
cdr3_nt: TGTGCCTGGAGTGTAAGGGGGGAGCAGTACTTC
cdr3_aa: CAWSVRGEQYF

j_call: TRBJ1-5
v_call: TRBV20-1
d_call: NA
clone_size: NA
cdr3_nt: TGCAGTGCTAGACCTCCCCCGGTCCAGGGGCAGCCCCAGCATTTT
cdr3_aa: CSARPPPVQGQPQHF

j_call: TRBJ1-1
v_call: TRBV11-3
d_call: NA
clone_size: few
cdr3_nt: TGTGCCAGCAGCCGCCGGACGGAAACCAACACTGCAGCTTTCTTT
cdr3_aa: CASSRRTETNTAAFF

j_call: TRBJ1-6
v_call: TRBV6-1
d_call: NA
clone_size: many
cdr3_nt: TGTGCCAGCAGTGACAGGGGTTCACCCCTCCACTTT
cdr3_aa: CASSDRGSPLHF

j_call: TRBJ1-5
v_call: TRBV4-3
d_call: TRBD1
clone_size: NA
cdr3_nt: TGCGCCAGCAGCCAGGGGGGACAGGGCCTGAATCAGCCCCAGCATTTT
cdr3_aa: CASSQGGQGLNQPQHF

j_call: TRBJ2-7
v_call: TRBV5-6
d_call: NA
clone_size: NA
cdr3_nt: TGTGCCAGCTGCCCTGATTCCGGGACGGCAGTCTCCTACGAGCAGTACTTC
cdr3_aa: CASCPDSGTAVSYEQYF

j_call: TRBJ1-1
v_call: TRBV5-5
d_call: NA
clone_size: few
cdr3_nt: TGTGCCAGCAGCTTGATAGGGGCAGGGAAGAACACTGAAGCTTTCTTT
cdr3_aa: CASSLIGAGKNTEAFF

j_call: TRBJ2-3
v_call: TRBV29-1
d_call: TRBD2
clone_size: NA
cdr3_nt: TGCAGCGTACGCACTAGCGGGACGGGCACAGATACGCAGTATTTT
cdr3_aa: CSVRTSGTGTDTQYF

j_call: TRBJ1-3
v_call: TRBV20-1
d_call: NA
clone_size: NA
cdr3_nt: TGCAGTGCTAGAGAAGGGGGGGTTCCTGGAAACACCATATATTTT
cdr3_aa: CSAREGGVPGNTIYF

j_call: TRBJ1-6
v_call: TRBV7-8
d_call: NA
clone_size: many
cdr3_nt: TGTGCCAGCAGCTTAGTCGTGCAAAATAATTCACCCCTCCACTTT
cdr3_aa: CASSLVVQNNSPLHF

j_call: TRBJ2-7
v_call: TRBV15
d_call: TRBD2
clone_size: NA
cdr3_nt: TGTGCCACCAGCTCATCGGGGACTAGCGGTTACGAGCAGTACTTC
cdr3_aa: CATSSSGTSGYEQYF

j_call: TRBJ1-5
v_call: TRBV19
d_call: TRBD1
clone_size: NA
cdr3_nt: TGTGCCAGTGTAGGGACAGGGAGCAATCAGCCCCAGCATTTT
cdr3_aa: CASVGTGSNQPQHF

j_call: TRBJ2-7
v_call: TRBV11-1
d_call: NA
clone_size: NA
cdr3_nt: TGTGCCAGCAGCTTAGGATCCCTTAGGGATACCTACGAGCAGTACTTC
cdr3_aa: CASSLGSLRDTYEQYF

j_call: TRBJ1-1
v_call: TRBV7-2
d_call: NA
clone_size: few
cdr3_nt: TGTGCCAGCAGCGGCAGGCTGAACACTGAAGCTTTCTTT
cdr3_aa: CASSGRLNTEAFF

j_call: TRBJ1-3
v_call: TRBV2
d_call: NA
clone_size: many
cdr3_nt: TGTGCCAGCAGGGGTATCACGGGAGTGGGAAACACCATATATTTT
cdr3_aa: CASRGITGVGNTIYF

j_call: TRBJ2-7
v_call: TRBV5-6
d_call: NA
clone_size: few
cdr3_nt: TGTGCCAGCAGAACAGGCTCTCTCTTCTCCGAGCAGTACTTC
cdr3_aa: CASRTGSLFSEQYF

j_call: TRBJ1-2
v_call: TRBV7-2
d_call: NA
clone_size: many
cdr3_nt: TGTGCCAGCAGCTTAGCGACGGGGGGGGTGAACTATGGCTACACCTTC
cdr3_aa: CASSLATGGVNYGYTF

j_call: TRBJ1-1
v_call: TRBV7-9
d_call: TRBD1
clone_size: NA
cdr3_nt: TGTGCCAGCAGCCCCGACAGGGGGCCAACTGAAGCTTTCTTT
cdr3_aa: CASSPDRGPTEAFF

j_call: TRBJ1-2
v_call: TRBV20-1
d_call: TRBD1
clone_size: once
cdr3_nt: TGCAGTGCCCACGACAGGGGGAACTATGGCTACACCTTC
cdr3_aa: CSAHDRGNYGYTF

j_call: TRBJ2-1
v_call: TRBV19
d_call: TRBD2
clone_size: NA
cdr3_nt: TGTGCCAGTAGTATGGCGGGGGGAATCTACAATGAGCAGTTCTTC
cdr3_aa: CASSMAGGIYNEQFF

j_call: TRBJ2-7
v_call: TRBV7-9
d_call: NA
clone_size: many
cdr3_nt: TGTGCCAGCAGCCCGACGGCGCGGAGCTCCTACGAGCAGTACTTC
cdr3_aa: CASSPTARSSYEQYF

j_call: TRBJ2-3
v_call: TRBV6-5
d_call: NA
clone_size: few
cdr3_nt: TGTGCCAGCAGTTATAGGGGTGGGACAGATACGCAGTATTTT
cdr3_aa: CASSYRGGTDTQYF

j_call: TRBJ1-4
v_call: TRBV2
d_call: NA
clone_size: NA
cdr3_nt: TGTGCCAGCAATGGGATCGAGCGGGAAAAACTGTTTTTT
cdr3_aa: CASNGIEREKLFF

j_call: TRBJ2-5
v_call: TRBV11-2
d_call: TRBD2
clone_size: few
cdr3_nt: TGTGCCAGCAGCTCCGGGACTAGCGCGGGATGGTACCAAGAGACCCAGTACTTC
cdr3_aa: CASSSGTSAGWYQETQYF

j_call: TRBJ1-5
v_call: TRBV19
d_call: NA
clone_size: NA
cdr3_nt: TGTGCCAGTAGTATGGCGGGACACCTCCAGCCCCAGCATTTT
cdr3_aa: CASSMAGHLQPQHF

j_call: TRBJ1-2
v_call: TRBV19
d_call: NA
clone_size: NA
cdr3_nt: TGTGCCAGTAGTCGTCCGGGCTCAAGGGTTCCCCAAGCCAACTATGGCTACACCTTC
cdr3_aa: CASSRPGSRVPQANYGYTF

j_call: TRBJ2-5
v_call: TRBV29-1
d_call: NA
clone_size: NA
cdr3_nt: TGCAGCTTAGGGGGGGTCCAAGAGACCCAGTACTTC
cdr3_aa: CSLGGVQETQYF

j_call: TRBJ1-1
v_call: TRBV19
d_call: NA
clone_size: many
cdr3_nt: TGTGCCAGTAGTATCAGGGGCGCTGAAGCTTTCTTT
cdr3_aa: CASSIRGAEAFF

j_call: TRBJ1-1
v_call: TRBV2
d_call: NA
clone_size: many
cdr3_nt: TGTGCCAGCAGATCCTCTCAGGGTGGACACACTGAAGCTTTCTTT
cdr3_aa: CASRSSQGGHTEAFF

j_call: TRBJ2-3
v_call: TRBV2
d_call: TRBD1
clone_size: many
cdr3_nt: TGTGCCAGCAGAGACAGGGCCCCGCAGTATTTT
cdr3_aa: CASRDRAPQYF